The sequence of this T cell receptor beta chain was determined in a study of cytomegalovirus exposure and HLA in healthy donors. Deletions cut 2 bases from V and 3 bases from J, with 7 bases between. CDR3 length: 13 residues. Germline CDR1 and CDR2: SEHNR and FQNEAQ (reference sequence). Method: immunoSEQ multiplex PCR; TCRdb's copy keeps in-frame clones and lacks some. The sample includes about 200,000 clones, 85% to 90% of them seen just once. What was sequenced was PBMCs. The chain joins TRBV7-9 to TRBJ2-5; maybe TRBD1 (6 bases). The TCR was taken from a woman younger than 35 in good health and CMV-seronegative. The CDR3 protein is CASSLPGEETQYF. The CDR3, as DNA: TGTGCCAGCAGCTTACCAGGGGAAGAGACCCAGTACTTC.